This is a list of T cell receptor beta chains from one sample in a study of blood T cell repertoires in COVID-19. The table came from immunoSEQ multiplex PCR; TCRdb's copy has only in-frame clones and leaves some out. The repertoire holds approximately 59,000 clones, with roughly 81% as singletons. Sequenced material: peripheral blood. Every receptor here comes from a man older than 75 with acute or convalescent COVID-19. Both conserved end residues are part of each CDR3. The order of the fields is V gene, CDR3 protein.

>TRBV9
CASSVLGDGGTQYF
>TRBV7-3
CASSLQRGSSEQYF
>TRBV7-2
CASSTVARTVQFF
>TRBV7-3
CASSLTIRGEQFF
>TRBV15
CATSKYRGSNTGELFF
>TRBV19
CASSIGIPYGYTF
>TRBV15
CATSRVLSTDTQYF
>TRBV2
CASSPGTGSGNTIYF
>TRBV28
CASRGLTYEQYF
>TRBV15
CATSRVGGAGETQYF
>TRBV3-1/TRBV3-2
CASSRGLADDGAYNEQFF
>TRBV6-6
CASSSREYSPLHF
>TRBV18
CASSLGATLNEQYF
>TRBV27
CASSNPSQGAFTDTQYF